The 14 T cell receptor beta chains given below trace back to one sample, sequenced in a study of shared clonotypes between healthy human individuals. Data came from immunoSEQ multiplex PCR; TCRdb stores just in-frame clones and leaves some out. The sample has about 1.5 million clones, around 98% seen once. Sequenced input: naive CD4+ T cells sorted from blood. Subset defined: CD45RA+ positively selected. All receptors come from a man younger than 40 in good health.

This chain joins TRBV4-3 and TRBJ2-1; 7 nucleotides agree with TRBD2. The CDR3 runs to 17 residues. Trimming removed 4 bases from V and 1 base from J; junction bases left unmatched: 10. Germline lookup yields CDR1 LGHNA and CDR2 YSLEER. The CDR3: CASSPYPSGGSYNEQFF. The CDR3 bases are TGCGCCAGCAGCCCCTACCCTAGCGGCGGATCCTACAATGAGCAGTTCTTC.

The genes are TRBV28 and TRBJ2-6; D remains ambiguous. The germline CDR1 and CDR2 sequences are MDHEN and SYDVKM. The CDR3 sequence is 17 residues long. V was cut by 1 base and J by 0 bases, with 10 bases left in between. In nucleotides, the CDR3 is TGTGCCAGCAGTTTATCGGATAGGGTCTCTGGGGCCAACGTCCTGACTTTC. Its translation is CASSLSDRVSGANVLTF.

The chain combines TRBV2 with TRBJ2-7, with TRBD2 identical over 9 bases. Trimming removed 10 bases from V and 1 base from J; junction bases left unmatched: 8. Germline assignment: CDR1 SNHLY and CDR2 FYNNEI. The CDR3 totals 14 residues. The CDR3 loop reads CATVPGLASYEQYF. The CDR3 coding sequence is TGTGCCACCGTTCCGGGACTAGCATCCTACGAGCAGTACTTC.

The rearrangement links TRBV5-6 to TRBJ2-3; TRBD2 agrees at 13 bases. This CDR3 region has 16 residues. CDR1 is SGHDT and CDR2 is YYEEEE in the germline V gene. The V and J ends lost 4 bases and 4 bases, in that order; junction bases with no gene match: 6. CDR3 DNA sequence: TGTGCCAGCAGCCTTGGACTAGCGGGAGTCGCAGATACGCAGTATTTT. Its protein product is CASSLGLAGVADTQYF.

V and J are TRBV29-1 and TRBJ2-3; D may be TRBD1 or TRBD2 (5 bases each). Germline loops: CDR1 SQVTM, CDR2 ANQGSEA. The CDR3 consists of 14 residues. V lost 6 bases and J lost 6, with 19 bases in between. CDR3 nucleotides: TGCAGCGTGGGGAGCGGTCGAGGGGATGATACGCAGTATTTT. Amino acids: CSVGSGRGDDTQYF.

The genes are TRBV7-8 and TRBJ1-5; tentative D call: TRBD1 (6 bases). Trimming removed 4 bases at V and 3 bases at J, with 13 bases between. The length of the CDR3 is 15 residues. CDR1 and CDR2 from the germline V gene are SGHVS and FQNEAQ. The CDR3: CASSSNRVLNQPQHF. CDR3 coding DNA: TGTGCCAGCAGCTCGAACAGGGTGCTCAATCAGCCCCAGCATTTT.

The rearrangement joins TRBV5-4 to TRBJ2-1; TRBD2 agrees at 14 bases. The V segment lost 4 bases and the J segment 9 bases; nucleotides outside the gene matches: 6. The CDR3 is 15 amino acids. Germline values: CDR1 SGHNT, CDR2 YYREEE (reference sequence). CDR3 DNA: TGTGCCAGCAGCCTAGGACTAGCGGGAGGCATTGAGCAGTTCTTC. Residues: CASSLGLAGGIEQFF.

The table lists this clone with a count of one. This rearrangement joins TRBV7-3 to TRBJ2-3; 9 nucleotides line up with TRBD2. Trimming took 2 bases from V and 4 from J; bases not matched to a gene: 7. The CDR3 extends over 16 amino acids. CDR1 and CDR2 from the germline V gene are SGHTA and FQGTGA. CDR3 residues: CASSLDASGNPDTQYF. The CDR3 DNA reads as TGTGCCAGCAGCTTAGATGCTAGCGGGAACCCAGATACGCAGTATTTT.

The chain combines TRBV19 with TRBJ1-5; perhaps TRBD1 as D (6 bases). The ends were cut back, 7 bases at V and 5 bases at J, with 21 bases in the middle. The CDR3 loop spans 16 amino acids. CDR1 and CDR2 (germline): LNHDA, SQIVND (reference sequence). In DNA form, the CDR3 reads TGTGCCAGTAACTCCGGGACACCCCGACAGGATCAGCCCCAGCATTTT. Translating it yields CASNSGTPRQDQPQHF.

The genes are TRBV5-1 and TRBJ2-7; TRBD2 aligns across 8 bases. The CDR3 is 16 residues long. V shed 3 bases and J 2 bases; nucleotides not matched to a gene: 10. CDR1 SGHRS and CDR2 YFSETQ come from the germline V gene. The CDR3 DNA is TGCGCCAGCAGCTCGGCCACAGCGGGAGTGCCCTACGAGCAGTACTTC. This codes for CASSSATAGVPYEQYF. Full variable domain (outside the CDR3, taken from reference TRBV5-1 and TRBJ2-7): KAGVTQTPRYLIKTRGQQVTLSCSPISGHRSVSWYQQTPGQGLQFLFEYFSETQRNKGNFPGRFSGRQFSNSRSEMNVSTLELGDSALYLCASSSATAGVPYEQYFGPGTRLTVT.

As regards this clone: One junction end does not reproduce the germline sequence, and a read error may be involved. The chain is built from TRBV18 and TRBJ2-7; no reliable D call. Germline V gene lookup returns CDR1 KGHSH and CDR2 LQKENI. The CDR3 loop spans 12 amino acids. DNA for the CDR3: TGTGCCAGCTCCGATAACGGGTACGGGCAGTACTTC. Translating it yields CASSDNGYGQYF.

The gene calls are TRBV5-1 and TRBJ2-5; D may match TRBD1 or TRBD2 (5 bases each). The CDR3 length is 14 residues. Germline V lookup: CDR1 SGHRS, CDR2 YFSETQ. V was clipped by 5 bases and J by 2 bases, with 13 bases between them. CDR3 region: CASRGRDEQETQYF. CDR3 bases: TGCGCCAGCAGGGGCCGGGACGAACAAGAGACCCAGTACTTC.

The V and J genes are TRBV30 and TRBJ1-5; 12 bases agree with TRBD1. In germline, CDR1 is GTSNPN, CDR2 SVGIG (reference sequence). V gave up 3 bases and J gave up 1 base; unmatched junction bases: 1. This CDR3 region has 15 residues. CDR3 in amino acids: CAWRGQGASNQPQHF. CDR3 DNA sequence: TGTGCCTGGAGGGGACAGGGGGCAAGCAATCAGCCCCAGCATTTT. The full variable domain, in which reference TRBV30 and TRBJ1-5 provide the parts outside the CDR3, is SQTIHQWPATLVQPVGSPLSLECTVEGTSNPNLYWYRQAAGRGLQLLFYSVGIGQISSEVPQNLSASRPQDRQFILSSKKLLLSDSGFYLCAWRGQGASNQPQHFGDGTRLSIL.

V is TRBV7-9 and J is TRBJ2-7; D may be TRBD2 (5 bases). Germline CDR1 reads SEHNR; CDR2 reads FQNEAQ (reference sequence). The V and J ends lost 5 bases and 9 bases respectively, with 17 bases between them. This CDR3 spans 13 amino acids. In nucleotides, the CDR3 is TGTGCCAGCAGCCATGGGGAAGGGAGAGGGCAGTACTTC. This gives the protein CASSHGEGRGQYF. Complete variable domain (other parts from reference TRBV7-9 and TRBJ2-7): DTGVSQNPRHKITKRGQNVTFRCDPISEHNRLYWYRQTLGQGPEFLTYFQNEAQLEKSRLLSDRFSAERPKGSFSTLEIQRTEQGDSAMYLCASSHGEGRGQYFGPGTRLTVT.